The clone carrying this T cell receptor (beta chain) appeared a few times. Its specificity is not known. The treatment denotes: randomized to nivolumab then ipilimumab (arm A) or the reverse (arm B). Patients had received no earlier DNA-damaging chemotherapy. The CDR3 totals 13 residues. The germline V and J ends were trimmed by 3 bases and 1 base, with 7 bases remaining between them. Germline CDR1 and CDR2: LGHNT and FRNRAP. This entry comes from a study of sequential checkpoint blockade in melanoma. Study findings and constraints: Pretreatment TIL clonality tracked with response in the nivolumab-first arm. Patients with week-13 increases in T-cell fraction and clonality benefited about 30 times more often.

This table comes from immunoSEQ multiplex PCR, and its TCRdb copy is limited to in-frame clones, with some not included. Seen here are some 3,000 clones, around 20% observed once, and the top ten hold roughly two fifths. The TCR was taken from a human patient with melanoma. Some clones in this sample may be carry-over from other donors' samples. The sequencing used tumor tissue (inferred from file names), collected from a patient given nivolumab and ipilimumab in sequence. The chain links TRBV12-5 to TRBJ2-7, with D unresolved. For the CDR3, the DNA is TGTGCTAGTGGTTTAGGATTGTCCTACGAGCAGTACTTC. Translation gives CASGLGLSYEQYF.